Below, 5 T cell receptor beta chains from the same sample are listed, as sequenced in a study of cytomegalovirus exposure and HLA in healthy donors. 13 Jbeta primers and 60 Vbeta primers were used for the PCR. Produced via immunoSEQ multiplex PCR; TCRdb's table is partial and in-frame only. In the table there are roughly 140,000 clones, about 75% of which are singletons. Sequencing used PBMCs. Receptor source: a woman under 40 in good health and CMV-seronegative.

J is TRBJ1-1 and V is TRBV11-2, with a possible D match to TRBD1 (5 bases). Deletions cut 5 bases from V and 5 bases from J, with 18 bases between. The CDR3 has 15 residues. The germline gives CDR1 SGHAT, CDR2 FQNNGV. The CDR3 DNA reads TGTGCCAGCAGCACGGGAGGAGGGGTCGGAACTGAAGCTTTCTTT. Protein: CASSTGGGVGTEAFF.

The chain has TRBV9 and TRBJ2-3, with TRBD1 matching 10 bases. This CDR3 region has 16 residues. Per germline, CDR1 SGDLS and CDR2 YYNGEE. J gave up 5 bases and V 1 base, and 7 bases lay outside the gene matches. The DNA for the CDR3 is TGTGCCAGCAGCGTACTCGACAGGGGGCTAATAGATACGCAGTATTTT. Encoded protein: CASSVLDRGLIDTQYF.

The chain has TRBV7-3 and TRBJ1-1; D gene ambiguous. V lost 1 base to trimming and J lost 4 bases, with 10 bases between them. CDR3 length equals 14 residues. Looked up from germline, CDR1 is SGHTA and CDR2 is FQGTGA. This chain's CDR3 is CASSLMPGSTEAFF. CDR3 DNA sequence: TGTGCCAGCAGCTTAATGCCGGGAAGCACTGAAGCTTTCTTT.

DNA for the CDR3: TGCGCCAGCAGCTTGGGGGGCCGGACAGACGAAAAACTGTTTTTT. Translation: CASSLGGRTDEKLFF. The V call is TRBV5-1, the J call TRBJ1-4, with D perhaps matching TRBD1 (6 bases). The ends were cut back, 0 bases at V and 8 bases at J, with 14 bases in the middle. Per germline, CDR1 SGHRS and CDR2 YFSETQ. The CDR3 length is 15 residues.

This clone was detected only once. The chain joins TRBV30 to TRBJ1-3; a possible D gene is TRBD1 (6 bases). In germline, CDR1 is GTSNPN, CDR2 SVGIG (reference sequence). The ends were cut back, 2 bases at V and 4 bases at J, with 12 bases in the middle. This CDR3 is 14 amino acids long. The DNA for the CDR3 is TGTGCCTGGAGTTCACCGGGACACGGAAACACCATATATTTT. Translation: CAWSSPGHGNTIYF.